This TCR beta chain is from a study of T cells after yellow fever vaccination. One entry per CDR3 protein results from TCRdb running MiXCR on the 5' RACE reads. The sample holds about 340,000 distinct CDR3 sequences; around 3.9% are singletons and the top ten take 20% to 25%. This clonotype was counted many times. Germline V gives CDR1 SGHRS, CDR2 YFSETQ. This CDR3 is built from 17 residues. V trimming: 0 bases; J trimming: 8 bases; junction bases outside the gene matches: 12. The rearrangement joins TRBV5-1 to TRBJ2-3, with 10 bases identical to TRBD2. Specimen: PBMCs, collected 5 days after the yellow fever booster vaccination. The clonotype comes from a man between 18 and 29 years old who received the YFV17D yellow fever vaccine. CDR3 amino acids: CASSLVLAGASSSTQYF. The CDR3 DNA sequence: TGCGCCAGCAGCTTGGTTCTAGCGGGGGCCTCCTCTTCTACGCAGTATTTT.